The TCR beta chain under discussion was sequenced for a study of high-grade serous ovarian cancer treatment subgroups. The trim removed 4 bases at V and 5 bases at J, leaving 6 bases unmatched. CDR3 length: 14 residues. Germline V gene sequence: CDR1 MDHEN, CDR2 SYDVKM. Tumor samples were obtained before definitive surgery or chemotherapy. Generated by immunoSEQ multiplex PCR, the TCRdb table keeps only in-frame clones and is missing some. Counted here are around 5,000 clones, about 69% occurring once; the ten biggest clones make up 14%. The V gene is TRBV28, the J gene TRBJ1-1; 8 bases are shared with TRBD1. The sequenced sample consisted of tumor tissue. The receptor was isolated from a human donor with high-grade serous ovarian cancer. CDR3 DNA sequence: TGTGCCAGCAGTTCTGGACAGGGAGGTACTGAAGCTTTCTTT. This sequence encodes CASSSGQGGTEAFF.